These 9 T cell receptor beta chains were sequenced from one sample in a study of human CD8 memory T cell subsets (dated by TCRdb to 2018 to 2021). A Human TCR Profiling Kit was used to prepare UMI-labeled 5' RACE TCRbeta libraries. TCRdb reprocessed the reads and provides one entry for every CDR3 protein sequence; no DNA is given. The sample table includes about 3,200 distinct CDR3 sequences. Around 33% of the sample is held by the ten biggest clonotypes. What was sequenced was CD8+ T cells from PBMCs. These receptors originate from a human donor in good health.

This chain joins TRBV20-1 and TRBJ1-1; TCRdb returns TRBD1, unconfirmable since there is no DNA. Germline loops: CDR1 DFQATT, CDR2 SNEGSKA (reference sequence). The CDR3 totals 13 residues. The CDR3 sequence: CSARGVSDTEAFF.

CDR3 protein: CATSETNNEQFF. The genes are TRBV24-1 and TRBJ2-1. The germline V gene encodes CDR1 KGHDR and CDR2 SFDVKD. The CDR3 has 12 amino acids.

This chain connects TRBV4-2 to TRBJ1-4; TCRdb reports TRBD1, a call that lacks DNA to check it against. Germline assignment: CDR1 LGHNA and CDR2 YNFKEQ. CDR3 length equals 15 residues. Here the CDR3 reads CASSASGTLSEKLFF.

The J gene is TRBJ2-3, the V gene TRBV13; TCRdb reports TRBD2, a call that lacks DNA to check it against. The CDR3 sequence is 19 residues long. Germline CDR1 reads PRHDT; CDR2 reads FYEKMQ (reference sequence). The CDR3 here is CASSQYGLAGGRPTDTQYF.

This chain uses TRBV21-1 with TRBJ1-5. TRBV21-1 is reported as a pseudogene. This CDR3 comprises 13 residues. The CDR3 region is CASSKRAPGPQHF.

This clonotype is identified as medium-sized from frequency. The chain joins TRBV19 to TRBJ2-1; TCRdb names TRBD2, which stays unverified in the absence of DNA. Germline V gene sequence: CDR1 LNHDA, CDR2 SQIVND (reference sequence). CDR3 size: 11 residues. CDR3 protein: CASRTSVEQFF.

The V and J genes are TRBV28 and TRBJ2-1; with no DNA, the TCRdb D assignment of TRBD2 cannot be verified. Per germline, CDR1 MDHEN and CDR2 SYDVKM. The CDR3 is made up of 16 amino acids. CDR3 sequence reads: CASSPPSSGGHNEQFF.

This clonotype is identified as medium-sized (0.01 to 0.1%) from frequency. The genes are TRBV6-4 and TRBJ2-2. Germline CDR1 is MRHNA and CDR2 is SNTAGT. The CDR3 runs to 14 residues. Here the CDR3 reads CASSDSPETGELFF.

The gene calls are TRBV30 and TRBJ2-2. CDR3 length: 14 residues. In germline, CDR1 is GTSNPN, CDR2 SVGIG (reference sequence). The CDR3 here is CAWSLAGNTGELFF.